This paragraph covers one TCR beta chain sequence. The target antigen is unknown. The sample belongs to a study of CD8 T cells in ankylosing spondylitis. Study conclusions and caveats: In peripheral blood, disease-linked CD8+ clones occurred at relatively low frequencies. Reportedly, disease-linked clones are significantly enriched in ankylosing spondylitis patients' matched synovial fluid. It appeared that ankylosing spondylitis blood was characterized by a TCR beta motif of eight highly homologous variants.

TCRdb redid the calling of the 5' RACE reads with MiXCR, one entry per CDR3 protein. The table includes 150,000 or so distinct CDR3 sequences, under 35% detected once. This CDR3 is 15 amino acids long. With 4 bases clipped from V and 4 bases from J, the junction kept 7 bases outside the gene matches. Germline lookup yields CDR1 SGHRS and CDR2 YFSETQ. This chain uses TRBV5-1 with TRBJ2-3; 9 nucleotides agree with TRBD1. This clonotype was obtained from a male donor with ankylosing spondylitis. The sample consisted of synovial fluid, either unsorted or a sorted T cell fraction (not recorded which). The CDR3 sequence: CASSEDRGSADTQYF. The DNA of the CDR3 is TGCGCCAGCAGCGAGGACAGGGGTAGCGCAGATACGCAGTATTTT.